This record covers a single T cell receptor beta chain. Its antigen is still unknown. No clone much larger than this one lies a single base away; base qualities are absent. The data belong to a study of T cells after yellow fever vaccination (dated by TCRdb to about 2019). For the study in its entirety: The SMART-Seq v4 Ultra Low Input RNA kit was used to prepare libraries from fractions with low cell numbers. Bulk TCR alpha and beta repertoires were sequenced longitudinally to track T-cell clones before and after primary and booster YFV17D yellow fever vaccination. Two healthy male donors made up the cohort, one aged 18 to 30 years and the other aged 30 to 40 years. Bulk PBMC replicates and cell subsets were isolated from blood drawn at multiple timepoints before and after both primary and secondary immunization.

Per the germline V gene, SNHLY is the CDR1 and FYNNEI is the CDR2. From the cysteine up to the phenylalanine, the CDR3 has a length of 16 residues. This entry keeps only the CDR3 DNA: 48 bases, framed from base 1. Between the V and J ends, shortened by 6 bases and 0 bases respectively, the junction contains 15 bases. Results and caveats for the whole study, not just this receptor: Compared with the primary T-cell response, the secondary T-cell response was faster but weaker, reaching its peak on day 5 rather than on day 15. Because the study included only a couple of donors, the extent to which the findings can be generalized is limited. FACS-sorted repertoires could contain abundant contaminating clonotypes from the bulk population, so computational filtering was required. Most clones expanded after primary vaccination (approximately 96% of CD4 and 88% of CD8) were re-detected after the booster, suggesting that broad memory maintenance occurred. A small fraction of clonotypes appeared in both the CD4 and CD8 compartments, likely as a result of convergent recombination.

This specimen's treatment or condition label, interpreted: live attenuated yellow fever vaccine strain. At every blood-draw timepoint, two biological replicates of bulk PBMCs were collected. PBMCs were isolated from peripheral blood using a standard Ficoll-Paque protocol. TriZol was used to extract RNA from bulk PBMCs, CD4 and CD8 fractions, and dextramer-positive and dextramer-negative fractions. TCRdb records Illumina NovaSeq 6000 as the sequencer. TCR cDNA was synthesized by 5'RACE template switching, which introduced a universal primer site and unique molecular identifiers. Priming of cDNA synthesis was performed from both the TCR alpha and TCR beta constant segments. Two PCR steps were used to amplify libraries, with sample barcodes and sequencing adapters being added in the second step. Libraries were sequenced on Illumina HiSeq 2500 (2x100 bp) or NovaSeq (2x150 bp). The source study handled its data this way. MIGEC was used to demultiplex reads and collapse the reads into UMI consensus sequences, and MiXCR was used for V(D)J alignment. Using edgeR on replicate PBMC samples, clonotypes were called vaccine-responding if FDR was below 0.01 and the log2 fold change was above 5 up to day 15. Each bulk clonotype was labeled CD4 or CD8 based on which sequenced repertoire, CD4 or CD8, contained the clonotype at higher abundance. The raw public data were reprocessed by TCRdb itself: fastp quality trimming at Q25, MiXCR clonotype calling, in-frame beta chains only. Here each entry gathers all rows of one CDR3 protein and keeps the most common genes and DNA. V and J calls and clone size were set by TCRdb, not the authors. The sample yields around 310,000 distinct CDR3 sequences; roughly 4% were counted once. The top ten clonotypes cover 23% of the sample.

This TCR came from a man aged 18 to 29 who received the YFV17D yellow fever vaccine. The chain is assembled from TRBV2 and TRBJ1-3, with the D gene call left open. Sequencing used PBMCs, obtained on the day of the yellow fever booster vaccination. The sequenced DNA: TGTGCCAGCAGGGATCTTGATCAGTCCTCTGGAAACACCATATATTTT. This gives the protein CASRDLDQSSGNTIYF.